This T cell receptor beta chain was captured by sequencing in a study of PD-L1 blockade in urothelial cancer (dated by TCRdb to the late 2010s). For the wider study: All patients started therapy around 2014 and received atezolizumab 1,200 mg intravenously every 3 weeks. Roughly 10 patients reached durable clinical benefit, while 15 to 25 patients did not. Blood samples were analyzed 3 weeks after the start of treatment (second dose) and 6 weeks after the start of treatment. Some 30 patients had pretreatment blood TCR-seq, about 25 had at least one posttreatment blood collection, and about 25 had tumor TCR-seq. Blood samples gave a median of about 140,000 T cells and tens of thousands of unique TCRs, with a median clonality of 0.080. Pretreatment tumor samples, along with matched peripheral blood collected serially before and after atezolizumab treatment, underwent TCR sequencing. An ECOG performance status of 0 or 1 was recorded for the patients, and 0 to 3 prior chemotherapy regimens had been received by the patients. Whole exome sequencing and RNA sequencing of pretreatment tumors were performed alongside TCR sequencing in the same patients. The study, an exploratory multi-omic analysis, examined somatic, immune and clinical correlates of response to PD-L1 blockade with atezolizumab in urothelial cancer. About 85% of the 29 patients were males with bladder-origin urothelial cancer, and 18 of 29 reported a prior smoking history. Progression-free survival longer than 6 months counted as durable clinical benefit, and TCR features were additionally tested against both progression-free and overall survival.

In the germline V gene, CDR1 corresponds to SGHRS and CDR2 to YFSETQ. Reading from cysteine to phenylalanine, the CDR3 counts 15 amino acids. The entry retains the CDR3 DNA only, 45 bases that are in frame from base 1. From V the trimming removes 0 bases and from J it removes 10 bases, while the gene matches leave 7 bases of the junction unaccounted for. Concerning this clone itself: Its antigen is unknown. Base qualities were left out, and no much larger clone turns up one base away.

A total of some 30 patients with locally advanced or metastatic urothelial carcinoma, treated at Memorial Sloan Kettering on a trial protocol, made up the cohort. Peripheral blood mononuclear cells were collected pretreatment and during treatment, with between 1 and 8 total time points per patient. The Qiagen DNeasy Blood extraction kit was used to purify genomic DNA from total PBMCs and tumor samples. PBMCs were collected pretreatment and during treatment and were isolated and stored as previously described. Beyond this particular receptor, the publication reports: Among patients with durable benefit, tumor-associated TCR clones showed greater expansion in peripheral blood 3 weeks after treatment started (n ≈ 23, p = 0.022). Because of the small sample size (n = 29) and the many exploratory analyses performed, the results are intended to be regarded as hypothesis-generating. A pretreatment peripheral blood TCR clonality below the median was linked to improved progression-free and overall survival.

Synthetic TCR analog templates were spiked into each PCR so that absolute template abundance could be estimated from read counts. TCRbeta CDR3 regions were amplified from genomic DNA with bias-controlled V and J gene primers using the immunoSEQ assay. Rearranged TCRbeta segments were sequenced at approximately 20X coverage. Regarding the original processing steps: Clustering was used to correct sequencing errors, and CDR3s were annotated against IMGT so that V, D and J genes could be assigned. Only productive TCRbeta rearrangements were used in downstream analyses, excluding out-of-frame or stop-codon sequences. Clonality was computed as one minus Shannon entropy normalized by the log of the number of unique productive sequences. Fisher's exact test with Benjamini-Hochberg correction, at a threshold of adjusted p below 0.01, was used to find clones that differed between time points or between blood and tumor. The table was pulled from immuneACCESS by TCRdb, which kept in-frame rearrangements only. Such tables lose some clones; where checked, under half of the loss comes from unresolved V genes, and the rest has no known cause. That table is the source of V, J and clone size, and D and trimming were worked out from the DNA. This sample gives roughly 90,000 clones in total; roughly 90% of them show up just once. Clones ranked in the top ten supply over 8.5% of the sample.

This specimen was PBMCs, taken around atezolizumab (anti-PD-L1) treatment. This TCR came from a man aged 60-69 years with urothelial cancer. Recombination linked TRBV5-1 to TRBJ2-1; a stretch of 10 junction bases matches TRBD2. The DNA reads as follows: TGCGCCAGCAGCTTGGGGGGGCTAGCGGGGGACGAGCAGTTCTTC. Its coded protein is CASSLGGLAGDEQFF.